Listed below are T cell receptor beta chains from one sample, sequenced in a study of shared clonotypes between healthy human individuals. Produced via immunoSEQ multiplex PCR; TCRdb's table is partial and in-frame only. The sample shows roughly 2.6 million clones, about 92% of them seen only once. Sequencing was carried out using naive CD4+ T cells sorted from blood. These receptors were obtained from a man aged 18-30 years in good health. Each CDR3 is given with its conserved first and last residue. Each record gives: V gene, J gene, CDR3 protein.

TRBV19	TRBJ2-7	CASSTAEFYEQYF
TRBV27	TRBJ1-5	CASSRGQGNQPQHF
TRBV9	TRBJ2-3	CASSVQASTDTQYF
TRBV30	TRBJ2-3	CAWTERGRGSDTQYF
TRBV7-2	TRBJ2-1	CASSLTGLAVSYNEQFF
TRBV6-6	TRBJ1-1	CASRGGWQEAFF
TRBV2	TRBJ1-5	CASSYRGRNQPQHF
TRBV9	TRBJ2-5	CASSPQRGTSGREETQYF
TRBV27	TRBJ1-6	CASSLRGADNSPLHF
TRBV27	TRBJ2-2	CASIPQPGPLNTGELFF
TRBV7-2	TRBJ2-7	CASSLAWKPSGSSYEQYF
TRBV19	TRBJ2-1	CASSLTHMSSYNEQFF
TRBV28	TRBJ2-7	CASSPPRAGGLLGEQYF
TRBV10-3	TRBJ2-2	CAIPSTANTGELFF
TRBV12-5	TRBJ1-1	CASGRDQTRGTEAFF